The 30 T cell receptor beta chains below come from one sample, sequenced in a study of T-cell reconstitution after alpha-beta-depleted transplantation in children. The library targeted TCRbeta and was prepared with unique molecular identifiers. Via MiXCR, TCRdb re-called the PCR reads, giving one row per CDR3 protein. Here the sample spans about 980,000 distinct CDR3 sequences, roughly 29% being singletons. The material sequenced was PBMCs, mostly from graft donor cells, taken 360 days after TCRalphabeta/CD19-depleted stem cell transplant. Source of these receptors: a boy under three years old who had a stem cell transplant for SCID, so the T cells may come from the graft donor.

V is TRBV11-2 and J is TRBJ2-6; D uncertain. The CDR3 sequence is 19 residues long. Germline assignment: CDR1 SGHAT and CDR2 FQNNGV. Between the trimmed V and J ends, which lost 2 bases and 0 bases, there was a span of 17 bases. CDR3 protein: CASSLIGPPTISGANVLTF. CDR3 DNA sequence: TGTGCCAGCAGCTTAATCGGGCCGCCTACTATCTCTGGGGCCAACGTCCTGACTTTC.

The rearrangement links TRBV15 to TRBJ2-1; TRBD1 matches 8 bases. V lost 4 bases, J lost 4 bases, and 12 bases stayed unmatched. This CDR3 has 17 amino acids. CDR1 is LNHNV and CDR2 is YYDKDF in the germline V gene (reference sequence). CDR3 amino acids: CATSTHRTGRGYNEQFF. For the CDR3, the DNA is TGTGCCACCAGCACTCATCGGACAGGGAGAGGATACAATGAGCAGTTCTTC.

A few counts support this clonotype. The chain uses TRBV20-1 and TRBJ2-7, with 8 bases lining up with TRBD1. CDR3 length: 15 amino acids. Germline assignment: CDR1 DFQATT and CDR2 SNEGSKA (reference sequence). The ends lost 6 bases at V and 0 bases at J; junction bases unmatched: 10. CDR3 protein: CSASLAGQGSYEQYF. For the CDR3, the DNA is TGCAGTGCCTCCTTAGCAGGACAGGGCTCCTACGAGCAGTACTTC.

In this sample, this clonotype turned up a few times. The rearrangement uses TRBV12-3 or TRBV12-4 and TRBJ2-3; a weak D match, TRBD2 (5 bases). The CDR3 runs to 17 residues. V was shortened by 7 bases and J by 2 bases, with 22 bases between the two germline ends. In DNA, the CDR3 is TGTGCCAGCATAGCTAAACTAGTCCCCGGGAACACAGATACGCAGTATTTT. Translation gives CASIAKLVPGNTDTQYF.

The chain couples TRBV25-1 to TRBJ1-2; D gene ambiguous. The germline V gene encodes CDR1 MGHDK and CDR2 SYGVNS. V shed 3 bases and J shed 7 bases, with 12 bases lying between them. The CDR3 is 13 amino acids. The CDR3 region is CASSDPRVGGYTF. CDR3 DNA sequence: TGTGCCAGCAGTGACCCACGAGTGGGTGGCTACACCTTC.

The sample holds one count of this clonotype. This chain links TRBV5-4 with TRBJ1-1; D gene uncertain. V was clipped by 6 bases and J by 3 bases, with 12 bases between them. Per germline, CDR1 SGHNT and CDR2 YYREEE (reference sequence). The CDR3 extends over 13 amino acids. CDR3 nucleotide sequence: TGTGCCAGCATCCCCGCGGGTCACACTGAAGCTTTCTTT. Translation gives CASIPAGHTEAFF.

This chain joins TRBV10-3 and TRBJ2-7, with TRBD1 as a possible D gene (5 bases). The germline V gene encodes CDR1 ENHRY and CDR2 SYGVKD. Trimming removed 5 bases at V and 3 bases at J, with 14 bases between. This CDR3 spans 14 amino acids. The CDR3 bases are TGTGCCATCAGTAAGGGGCTTTTGGTCTACGAGCAGTACTTC. Protein product: CAISKGLLVYEQYF.

The V and J genes are TRBV28 and TRBJ2-1; D is perhaps TRBD2 (5 bases). Trimming removed 6 bases from V and 9 bases from J, with 15 bases in between. Germline-derived CDR1 and CDR2 are MDHEN and SYDVKM. The CDR3 loop spans 13 amino acids. CDR3 protein: CASRLLPGSEQFF. CDR3 sequence (DNA): TGTGCCAGCAGACTACTCCCGGGGAGTGAGCAGTTCTTC. Based on the CDR3 plus reference TRBV28 and TRBJ2-1, the full variable domain is DVKVTQSSRYLVKRTGEKVFLECVQDMDHENMFWYRQDPGLGLRLIYFSYDVKMKEKGDIPEGYSVSREKKERFSLILESASTNQTSMYLCASRLLPGSEQFFGPGTRLTVL.

The chain links TRBV29-1 to TRBJ1-2; 9 bases agree with TRBD1. Germline trimming cut 8 bases from V and 2 bases from J; bases unmatched to any gene: 9. Germline CDR1 and CDR2: SQVTM and ANQGSEA. The CDR3 extends over 14 amino acids. The CDR3 sequence is CSTRDRELNYGYTF. The CDR3 coding sequence is TGCAGCACACGGGACAGGGAACTAAACTATGGCTACACCTTC.

The V and J genes are TRBV20-1 and TRBJ2-3; 9 bases fit TRBD2. V gave up 3 bases and J gave up 3 bases; unmatched junction bases: 7. CDR3 length: 15 residues. Germline CDR1 is DFQATT and CDR2 is SNEGSKA (reference sequence). The CDR3 is CSASVSGGGTDTQYF. CDR3 sequence (DNA): TGCAGTGCTAGCGTTAGCGGGGGAGGAACAGATACGCAGTATTTT.

This clonotype was seen a handful of times. The V and J genes are TRBV20-1 and TRBJ2-3, with TRBD2 identical over 9 bases. With V trimmed by 7 bases and J by 5 bases, 16 bases remained unmatched. Per the germline V gene, CDR1 is DFQATT and CDR2 is SNEGSKA (reference sequence). This CDR3 has 16 amino acids. In DNA, the CDR3 is TGCAGTGTTATATGGGGAGCGGGGGGCGGGGGAGATACGCAGTATTTT. The encoded protein is CSVIWGAGGGGDTQYF.

J is TRBJ2-5 and V is TRBV5-1, with a tentative D call TRBD2 (5 bases). This CDR3 has 16 amino acids. V lost 4 bases, J lost 6 bases, and 22 bases lay in between. CDR1 is SGHRS and CDR2 is YFSETQ in the germline V gene. In nucleotides, the CDR3 is TGCGCCAGCAGCCAAACAAGTTGGCCGGTCGGGAAGACCCAGTACTTC. Its translation: CASSQTSWPVGKTQYF.

This clonotype appeared a few times. The V gene is TRBV7-2, the J gene TRBJ2-3; 12 positions agree with TRBD2. Germline V gene lookup returns CDR1 SGHTA and CDR2 FQGNSA. CDR3 length: 17 amino acids. The ends lost 4 bases at V and 0 bases at J; junction bases unmatched: 5. The CDR3 nucleotides are TGTGCCAGCAGCTCGAGGACTAGCGGGGCGAGCACAGATACGCAGTATTTT. Translated, it gives CASSSRTSGASTDTQYF.

Only a few counts were recorded for this clonotype. This chain uses TRBV6-5 with TRBJ1-6; D is unclear. Per the germline V gene, CDR1 is MNHEY and CDR2 is SVGAGI. This CDR3 has 17 residues. V gave up 4 bases and J gave up 0 bases, with 13 bases separating them. The CDR3 region has the DNA TGTGCCAGCAGTTTAGGAGTCATGAGCTCCTATAATTCACCCCTCCACTTT. Translating gives CASSLGVMSSYNSPLHF.

The chain is built from TRBV5-1 and TRBJ2-3; TRBD1 aligns across 9 bases. This CDR3 contains 14 residues. Germline V lookup: CDR1 SGHRS, CDR2 YFSETQ. Losses at the gene ends were 2 bases for V and 5 bases for J; bases not matched to a gene: 3. CDR3 bases: TGCGCCAGCAGCTTAGGACAGGGGCAAGATACGCAGTATTTT. This sequence encodes CASSLGQGQDTQYF. Filled out from reference TRBV5-1 and TRBJ2-3, the complete variable domain reads KAGVTQTPRYLIKTRGQQVTLSCSPISGHRSVSWYQQTPGQGLQFLFEYFSETQRNKGNFPGRFSGRQFSNSRSEMNVSTLELGDSALYLCASSLGQGQDTQYFGPGTRLTVL.

The rearrangement joins TRBV5-6 to TRBJ2-1; 7 bases map to TRBD1. The germline gives CDR1 SGHDT, CDR2 YYEEEE. The length of the CDR3 is 13 residues. V was clipped by 3 bases and J by 8 bases; unmatched bases: 5. The CDR3 here is CASSYRQGYEQFF. The CDR3 DNA reads as TGTGCCAGCAGCTACCGACAGGGCTATGAGCAGTTCTTC.

In its sample, this clonotype was seen a few times. The chain uses TRBV4-1 and TRBJ2-2, with D possibly TRBD1 on 5 matching bases. The CDR3 has 14 amino acids. Per germline, CDR1 MGHRA and CDR2 YSYEKL. V gave up 3 bases and J gave up 6 bases, with 11 bases separating them. In DNA, the CDR3 is TGCGCCAGCAGCCAGTTACAGGTCTCCGGGGAGCTGTTTTTT. Translating gives CASSQLQVSGELFF.

This rearrangement joins TRBV5-1 to TRBJ1-1; D is undetermined. Trimming cost V 0 bases and J 4 bases, with 13 bases left between them. The CDR3 has 15 amino acids. Germline lookup yields CDR1 SGHRS and CDR2 YFSETQ. CDR3 in DNA: TGCGCCAGCAGCTTGGAGGTAGCCCTGGGCACTGAAGCTTTCTTT. Translating it yields CASSLEVALGTEAFF.

The chain links TRBV11-2 to TRBJ2-3; D is unresolved. Germline V gene lookup returns CDR1 SGHAT and CDR2 FQNNGV. This CDR3 region has 15 residues. V was trimmed by 0 bases and J by 4 bases, leaving 11 bases between them. The CDR3 protein is CASSLEGSSPDTQYF. CDR3 bases: TGTGCCAGCAGCTTAGAAGGTTCATCCCCAGATACGCAGTATTTT.

The CDR3 nucleotides read TGCGCCAGCAGCTCGGTAGGGGGCGCGAACACCGGGGAGCTGTTTTTT. Translation gives CASSSVGGANTGELFF. The chain combines TRBV5-1 with TRBJ2-2; 7 bases are shared with TRBD1. This CDR3 is 16 amino acids long. Germline CDR1 reads SGHRS; CDR2 reads YFSETQ. The junction had 5 bases not matched to a gene; V was cut back by 3 bases and J by 0 bases.

The chain uses TRBV20-1 and TRBJ1-1; D remains ambiguous. V was pared by 7 bases and J by 3 bases, with 6 bases between. Germline lookup yields CDR1 DFQATT and CDR2 SNEGSKA (reference sequence). This CDR3 has 10 residues. The CDR3 DNA is TGCAGTGGGCAGTACACTGAAGCTTTCTTT. It specifies CSGQYTEAFF.

The sample holds a few counts of this clonotype. The rearrangement links TRBV6-6 to TRBJ1-6; tentatively, D is TRBD1 (5 bases). This CDR3 spans 12 amino acids. The ends were cut back, 7 bases at V and 9 bases at J, with 10 bases in the middle. Germline V gene sequence: CDR1 MNHNY, CDR2 SVGAGI (reference sequence). The CDR3 DNA reads as TGTGCCAGCACGGGGGGATCTTCACCCCTCCACTTT. It is translated as CASTGGSSPLHF.

The rearrangement joins TRBV6-1 to TRBJ2-7; a possible D gene is TRBD1 (6 bases). The CDR3 runs to 15 residues. Germline CDR1 MNHNS, CDR2 SASEGT. V dropped 5 bases and J dropped 2 bases, with 16 bases sitting between them. Here the CDR3 DNA reads TGTGCCAGCAGTCCGTACCTACAGGGAACCTACGAGCAGTACTTC. This encodes CASSPYLQGTYEQYF.

This clonotype showed up just once. This chain uses TRBV12-3 or TRBV12-4 with TRBJ2-3; D gene ambiguous. V gave up 6 bases and J gave up 6 bases, with 13 bases separating them. The length of the CDR3 is 13 residues. DNA for the CDR3: TGTGCCAGCAGCGGACCGGTTATTGATACGCAGTATTTT. Translated: CASSGPVIDTQYF.

This sequence joins TRBV3-1 and TRBJ2-1; 8 bases agree with TRBD2. Germline loops: CDR1 LGHDT, CDR2 YNNKEL (reference sequence). Losses at the gene ends were 2 bases for V and 4 bases for J; bases not matched to a gene: 10. This CDR3 is 17 amino acids long. CDR3: CASSQLAGGRDYNEQFF. CDR3 in DNA: TGTGCCAGCAGCCAACTTGCGGGGGGACGCGATTACAATGAGCAGTTCTTC.

The V call is TRBV29-1, the J call TRBJ1-5, with 7 positions matching TRBD1. Trimming at V came to 7 bases and at J to 4 bases, leaving 4 bases not matched to a gene. CDR3 length equals 12 residues. The germline gives CDR1 SQVTM, CDR2 ANQGSEA. CDR3 nucleotides: TGCAGCGCGCTGACAGGGAATCAGCCCCAGCATTTT. This encodes CSALTGNQPQHF.

The rearrangement joins TRBV10-3 to TRBJ2-3; TRBD2 matches 10 bases. V lost 4 bases, J lost 2 bases, and 3 bases stayed unmatched. The CDR3 length is 15 residues. CDR1 is ENHRY, CDR2 SYGVKD, per germline. CDR3 sequence (DNA): TGTGCCATCAGTGGAGCGGGGGGGATCACAGATACGCAGTATTTT. Its translation is CAISGAGGITDTQYF.

J is TRBJ1-5 and V is TRBV5-8; D remains unclear. Germline lookup yields CDR1 SGHTS and CDR2 YDEGEE. Trimming cost V 3 bases and J 5 bases, with 12 bases left between them. This CDR3 has 14 residues. The CDR3 protein is CASSSYRRDQPQHF. The CDR3 nucleotides read TGTGCCAGCAGCTCCTATCGGCGGGATCAGCCCCAGCATTTT.

The chain couples TRBV12-3 or TRBV12-4 to TRBJ2-1, with D hard to call. This CDR3 is built from 15 residues. V lost 8 bases to trimming and J lost 6 bases, with 20 bases between them. The CDR3 here is CASGSSAATLNEQFF. The CDR3 DNA is TGTGCCAGCGGGTCTTCGGCTGCCACACTCAATGAGCAGTTCTTC.

There are a few counts of this clonotype. V is TRBV2 and J is TRBJ2-1; no clear D. CDR1 is SNHLY and CDR2 is FYNNEI in the germline V gene. Trimming removed 6 bases from V and 10 bases from J, with 10 bases in between. The CDR3 has 11 residues. The CDR3: CASRAAGEQFF. CDR3 nucleotide sequence: TGTGCCAGCAGGGCCGCAGGCGAGCAGTTCTTC.